Following are 26 T cell receptor beta chains from one sample sequenced in a study of OX40 agonist ivuxolimab in advanced cancers. Assay: immunoSEQ multiplex PCR; the TCRdb copy retains only in-frame clones and omits some. The sample carries around 86,000 clones, approximately 94% recorded once. This material consisted of CD4+ or CD8+ T cells sorted from blood, taken in a trial of the OX40 agonist ivuxolimab. These receptors were collected from an adult with an advanced solid tumor such as melanoma, head and neck, liver or kidney cancer.

The genes are TRBV6-5 and TRBJ2-7, with 7 bases lining up with TRBD1. This CDR3 contains 15 residues. Per the germline V gene, CDR1 is MNHEY and CDR2 is SVGAGI. V shed 2 bases and J 2 bases; nucleotides not matched to a gene: 6. The CDR3 is CASSYTGQGAYEQYF. CDR3 DNA sequence: TGTGCCAGCAGTTACACGGGGCAGGGGGCCTACGAGCAGTACTTC.

The genes are TRBV25-1 and TRBJ2-2; 8 positions match TRBD2. The J segment lost 4 bases and the V segment lost 11 bases, leaving 9 bases of the junction unmatched. The CDR3 has 14 amino acids. Germline CDR1 is MGHDK and CDR2 is SYGVNS. The CDR3 region is CASGVAGITGELFF. The CDR3 DNA sequence: TGTGCCTCCGGGGTAGCGGGGATCACCGGGGAGCTGTTTTTT.

There are a few counts of this clone. The V gene is TRBV5-1, the J gene TRBJ2-7; D call uncertain. The CDR3 is 13 residues long. Per germline, CDR1 SGHRS and CDR2 YFSETQ. V lost 3 bases to trimming and J lost 2 bases, with 9 bases between them. CDR3 region: CASSWDPPYEQYF. DNA for the CDR3: TGCGCCAGCAGCTGGGATCCCCCCTACGAGCAGTACTTC.

The chain recombines TRBV9 with TRBJ2-5, with a weak D call TRBD2 (5 bases). Germline CDR1 reads SGDLS; CDR2 reads YYNGEE. The V end was cut by 0 bases, the J end by 1 base, with 10 bases between. This CDR3 has 15 residues. The CDR3 loop is CASSVGSRVQETQYF. The CDR3 region has the DNA TGTGCCAGCAGCGTAGGGTCGCGGGTCCAAGAGACCCAGTACTTC. Using reference TRBV9 and TRBJ2-5 for the parts outside the CDR3, the full variable domain is DSGVTQTPKHLITATGQRVTLRCSPRSGDLSVYWYQQSLDQGLQFLIQYYNGEERAKGNILERFSAQQFPDLHSELNLSSLELGDSALYFCASSVGSRVQETQYFGPGTRLLVL.

The rearrangement uses TRBV29-1 and TRBJ2-1; possibly TRBD1 for D (7 bases). The CDR3 has 15 residues. Germline V gene lookup returns CDR1 SQVTM and CDR2 ANQGSEA. V was cut by 6 bases and J by 4 bases, with 19 bases left in between. CDR3 DNA: TGCAGCGTCCGGGGCGCGGGACAGACATACAATGAGCAGTTCTTC. It yields the protein CSVRGAGQTYNEQFF.

This chain uses TRBV6-1 with TRBJ1-5, with 7 nucleotides matching TRBD1. The CDR3 extends over 15 amino acids. Germline V gene lookup returns CDR1 MNHNS and CDR2 SASEGT. V trimming: 6 bases; J trimming: 3 bases; junction bases outside the gene matches: 8. CDR3 region: CASRETGLNNQPQHF. CDR3 in DNA: TGTGCCAGCAGGGAGACAGGGTTGAACAATCAGCCCCAGCATTTT.

This clone was seen a single time. This chain joins TRBV5-5 and TRBJ1-2, with a weak D call TRBD1 (6 bases). Per germline, CDR1 SGHKS and CDR2 YYEKEE (reference sequence). The CDR3 contains 15 residues. V gave up 3 bases and J gave up 5 bases, with 17 bases separating them. CDR3 region: CASSSRQVEWYGYTF. CDR3 DNA: TGTGCCAGCAGCTCCCGACAGGTGGAATGGTATGGCTACACCTTC.

The chain employs TRBV29-1 and TRBJ1-2; 7 bases line up with TRBD1. The CDR3 runs 16 residues. The germline V gene has CDR1 SQVTM and CDR2 ANQGSEA. V dropped 3 bases and J dropped 1; count of bases not matched to a gene: 11. CDR3 nucleotides: TGCAGCGTTGATACGGGGACAGACCGAGTTAACTATGGCTACACCTTC. Translated, it gives CSVDTGTDRVNYGYTF.

The chain combines TRBV29-1 with TRBJ2-1; 11 bases are shared with TRBD2. CDR1 is SQVTM and CDR2 is ANQGSEA in the germline V gene. There are 15 residues in the CDR3. The trim removed 3 bases at V and 2 bases at J, leaving 3 bases unmatched. The CDR3 DNA reads TGCAGCGTTGATTGGGGACTAGCGGCCTACAATGAGCAGTTCTTC. The encoded protein is CSVDWGLAAYNEQFF.

This chain connects TRBV19 to TRBJ1-5; D is unclear. The CDR3 consists of 14 residues. The germline V gene encodes CDR1 LNHDA and CDR2 SQIVND (reference sequence). V gave up 7 bases and J gave up 1 base, with 11 bases separating them. DNA for the CDR3: TGTGCCAGTACCCTCCTTGGGAGCAATCAGCCCCAGCATTTT. It translates to CASTLLGSNQPQHF.

The rearrangement uses TRBV19 and TRBJ1-5, with no clear D. Germline V gene lookup returns CDR1 LNHDA and CDR2 SQIVND (reference sequence). CDR3 size: 15 residues. V was clipped by 7 bases and J by 0 bases, with 13 bases between them. CDR3 loop: CASIPDLYSNQPQHF. CDR3 nucleotides: TGTGCCAGTATCCCCGACCTGTATAGCAATCAGCCCCAGCATTTT.

The CDR3 loop reads CASSPDRGYEQYF. In DNA form, the CDR3 reads TGCGCCAGCAGCCCGGACAGGGGCTACGAGCAGTACTTC. The chain recombines TRBV4-3 with TRBJ2-7, with 9 bases matching TRBD1. The CDR3 loop spans 13 amino acids. V lost 4 bases and J lost 3; bases outside the gene matches: 1. Germline-derived CDR1 and CDR2 are LGHNA and YSLEER.

V gene TRBV29-1 combines with J gene TRBJ2-7, with 8 bases aligning to TRBD1. The CDR3 spans 13 residues. V lost 6 bases, J lost 4 bases, and 8 bases stayed unmatched. The germline V gene has CDR1 SQVTM and CDR2 ANQGSEA. As DNA, the CDR3 is TGCAGCGTCGTGGACAGGGATTCTTACGAGCAGTACTTC. It yields the protein CSVVDRDSYEQYF.

This chain joins TRBV4-3 and TRBJ2-7, with 7 bases aligning to TRBD1. Per the germline V gene, CDR1 is LGHNA and CDR2 is YSLEER. With 0 bases clipped from V and 2 bases from J, the junction kept 4 bases outside the gene matches. The CDR3 spans 15 residues. DNA for the CDR3: TGCGCCAGCAGCCAAGATTCGACAGGGCCCTACGAGCAGTACTTC. It translates to CASSQDSTGPYEQYF.

V gene TRBV2 combines with J gene TRBJ1-2; D is unresolved. This CDR3 is 13 amino acids long. V was pared by 8 bases and J by 4 bases, with 14 bases between. Germline CDR1 and CDR2: SNHLY and FYNNEI. The CDR3 region is CASAGAASYGYTF. The CDR3 DNA is TGTGCCAGCGCGGGAGCAGCAAGCTATGGCTACACCTTC. The full variable domain, rest sourced from reference TRBV2 and TRBJ1-2, is EPEVTQTPSHQVTQMGQEVILRCVPISNHLYFYWYRQILGQKVEFLVSFYNNEISEKSEIFDDQFSVERPDGSNFTLKIRSTKLEDSAMYFCASAGAASYGYTFGSGTRLTVV.

CDR3 sequence: CASSYRWGGTEAFF. The CDR3 DNA is TGTGCCAGCAGTTACAGATGGGGAGGGACTGAAGCTTTCTTT. The J gene is TRBJ1-1, the V gene TRBV6-5, with unresolved D. The CDR3 is 14 amino acids. The germline CDR1 and CDR2 sequences are MNHEY and SVGAGI. The V end lost 2 bases, the J end lost 5 bases, and 12 bases lay between the germline ends.

The genes are TRBV9 and TRBJ2-7; TRBD1 is a possible D gene (5 bases). V lost 0 bases to trimming and J lost 5 bases, with 6 bases between them. Germline CDR1 and CDR2: SGDLS and YYNGEE. This CDR3 spans 12 amino acids. The CDR3 is CASSVEGDEQYF. The CDR3 nucleotides are TGTGCCAGCAGCGTAGAAGGGGACGAGCAGTACTTC. Filled out from reference TRBV9 and TRBJ2-7, the complete variable domain reads DSGVTQTPKHLITATGQRVTLRCSPRSGDLSVYWYQQSLDQGLQFLIQYYNGEERAKGNILERFSAQQFPDLHSELNLSSLELGDSALYFCASSVEGDEQYFGPGTRLTVT.

The J gene is TRBJ2-7, the V gene TRBV27; TRBD1 matches 9 bases. The J segment lost 3 bases and the V segment lost 6 bases, leaving 9 bases of the junction unmatched. The CDR3 totals 15 residues. Germline CDR1 reads MNHEY; CDR2 reads SMNVEV (reference sequence). CDR3 amino acids: CASRLPGQGYYEQYF. CDR3 DNA: TGTGCCAGCAGATTACCGGGACAGGGATACTACGAGCAGTACTTC.

This chain joins TRBV10-3 and TRBJ1-4, with no clear D. The CDR3 spans 17 residues. V lost 2 bases and J 6 bases, leaving 19 bases between the germline ends. The germline V gene encodes CDR1 ENHRY and CDR2 SYGVKD. The DNA for the CDR3 is TGTGCCATCAGTGAGCCTACGAGGGCAGGACGAGATGAAAAACTGTTTTTT. Its translation is CAISEPTRAGRDEKLFF.

The V call is TRBV5-1, the J call TRBJ2-5; possibly TRBD1 or TRBD2 for D (5 bases each). This CDR3 is built from 14 residues. Per germline, CDR1 SGHRS and CDR2 YFSETQ. V was shortened by 0 bases and J by 4 bases, with 10 bases between the two germline ends. The chain's CDR3 is CASSLVGDGETQYF. For the CDR3, the DNA is TGCGCCAGCAGCTTGGTCGGGGACGGAGAGACCCAGTACTTC.

This chain's CDR3 is CASSKGHLNTEAFF. CDR3 in DNA: TGCGCCAGCAGCAAGGGACATTTGAACACTGAAGCTTTCTTT. This sequence joins TRBV5-1 and TRBJ1-1; tentatively, D is TRBD1 (6 bases). V was cut by 4 bases and J by 0 bases, with 10 bases left in between. CDR1 SGHRS and CDR2 YFSETQ come from the germline V gene. The CDR3 is 14 residues long.

V usage is TRBV10-2 and J usage is TRBJ2-3, with D hard to call. Germline loops: CDR1 WSHSY, CDR2 SAAADI. There are 13 residues in the CDR3. The V and J ends lost 1 base and 5 bases respectively, with 7 bases between them. The CDR3, as DNA: TGCGCCAGCAGTGAGTGGTCCGTAGATACGCAGTATTTT. Protein: CASSEWSVDTQYF.

V gene TRBV27 combines with J gene TRBJ2-7; TRBD1 matches at 7 bases. After removal of 2 bases from V and 3 bases from J, the junction contained 10 bases not matched to a gene. Germline CDR1 is MNHEY and CDR2 is SMNVEV (reference sequence). This CDR3 comprises 16 residues. The CDR3 DNA reads as TGTGCCAGCAGTTTAATAGGGACAGCTACCCTCTACGAGCAGTACTTC. Protein sequence: CASSLIGTATLYEQYF.

The chain is built from TRBV9 and TRBJ2-3; TRBD1 matches 8 bases. The V gene's germline CDR1 is SGDLS and CDR2 YYNGEE. This CDR3 spans 15 amino acids. With 1 base clipped from V and 3 bases from J, the junction kept 4 bases outside the gene matches. The DNA for the CDR3 is TGTGCCAGCAGCGTACGGACAGGGCTGACAGATACGCAGTATTTT. This gives the protein CASSVRTGLTDTQYF.

The chain uses TRBV7-8 and TRBJ2-7; 7 bases fit TRBD2. The CDR3 loop spans 12 amino acids. V lost 1 base to trimming and J lost 6 bases; unmatched junction nucleotides: 0. Germline V CDR1 and CDR2: SGHVS, FQNEAQ. CDR3 in amino acids: CASSLGEGEQYF. DNA for the CDR3: TGTGCCAGCAGCTTAGGGGAGGGCGAGCAGTACTTC.

To note about this clone: The junction departs from germline at one end; a sequencing error may be responsible. This sequence joins TRBV7-7 and TRBJ2-1; TRBD1 matches at 11 bases. CDR1 and CDR2 (germline): SSHAT, FNYEAQ (reference sequence). There are 15 residues in the CDR3. The CDR3 region has the DNA TGTGCTAGCAGCCGCGGACAGGGGGCTGGCAATGAGCAGTTCTTC. Protein product: CASSRGQGAGNEQFF.